The T cell receptor (beta chain) under discussion was sequenced for a study of T cell changes during pregnancy in multiple sclerosis. Clones were sequenced by immunoSEQ multiplex PCR, and TCRdb holds only the in-frame ones, with some missing. Found here are 75,000 to 100,000 clones, 90% of them singletons; the top ten hold under 0.8%. In germline, CDR1 is SGHNT, CDR2 YYREEE (reference sequence). The CDR3 covers 15 residues. The germline V and J ends were trimmed by 4 bases and 4 bases, with 17 bases remaining between them. The sample was peripheral blood, taken in the second trimester of pregnancy. The sequence derives from a female donor in good health, enrolled as a control in a pregnancy study. The J gene is TRBJ2-5, the V gene TRBV5-4; D might be TRBD1 (8 bases). The CDR3 here is CASSPGQGGRETQYF. Here the CDR3 DNA reads TGTGCCAGCAGCCCTGGACAGGGCGGGAGAGAGACCCAGTACTTC.